The subject of this entry is one T cell receptor (beta chain). The antigen is undetermined. Other nucleotide sequences from this sample produce the same CDR3. The data originate from a study of cytomegalovirus exposure and HLA in healthy donors. Whole-study context: From donors who were HLA-typed, an early data release held 80 million to 95 million unique TCRs.

PCR primers comprised 60 Vbeta and 13 Jbeta primers. Profiled with immunoSEQ multiplex PCR; TCRdb holds only in-frame clones, not every one. Here the sample table reports about 130,000 clones. Study-wide results and caveats: Analysis was carried out at a later point, and it linked a missense DCLRE1C variant to TCR beta V- and J-gene trimming.

The CDR3 covers 14 residues. Germline CDR1 and CDR2: GTSNPN and SVGIG (reference sequence). J gave up 2 bases and V 0 bases, and 3 bases lay outside the gene matches. The sample was PBMCs. This clonotype was sampled from a young man in good health and CMV-seronegative. This chain uses TRBV30 with TRBJ2-7, with 8 bases identical to TRBD1. The chain's CDR3 is CAWSVSGGTYEQYF. CDR3 sequence (DNA): TGTGCCTGGAGTGTTTCAGGGGGCACCTACGAGCAGTACTTC.